This T cell receptor beta chain appears in the sequencing data of a study of T cell responses to AZD1222 COVID-19 vaccine. Notes on the study in general: The sample set comprised mostly white British donors with more females, and clonal diversity was possibly underestimated.

In this sample, this clone turned up once. Antigen: not known. Profiling relied on immunoSEQ multiplex PCR, and the TCRdb table lists in-frame clones only, not all of them. The sample includes some 86,000 clones, 60% to 80% of them seen just once. The CDR3 consists of 15 residues. Germline V gene lookup returns CDR1 SGHRS and CDR2 YFSETQ. The V gene lost 1 base and the J gene lost 1 base, with 11 bases spanning the gap. The material was peripheral blood, obtained on day 0 of AZD1222 vaccination. This TCR was sampled from an adult in good health. V is TRBV5-1 and J is TRBJ1-1; maybe TRBD1 (6 bases). CDR3 sequence (DNA): TGCGCCAGCAGCTTGTCGGCACAGGGGAACACTGAAGCTTTCTTT. It codes for CASSLSAQGNTEAFF.